The T cell receptor (beta chain) described here comes from a study of blood T cell repertoires in COVID-19. Whole-study context: Some COVID-19 samples were acute and others convalescent; all came from the United States, Italy and Spain. T cells, B-cell-depleted T cells, or PBMCs supplied cDNA or gDNA.

Study processing details: From reference gene primer amplification, estimates of nucleated cell counts were derived. The repertoire was sequenced with immunoSEQ multiplex PCR; TCRdb's copy has only in-frame clones and lacks some. V, J and clone size derive from that table, while D and trimming were established from the DNA sequence. Of more than 300,000 clones listed, 86% are singletons. V trimming: 4 bases; J trimming: 5 bases; junction bases outside the gene matches: 11. The CDR3 totals 15 residues. Germline values: CDR1 SGHDT, CDR2 YYEEEE. This receptor was identified in a woman in her forties or fifties with acute or convalescent COVID-19. This rearrangement joins TRBV5-6 to TRBJ2-7, with 8 bases matching TRBD1. Sample: peripheral blood. The CDR3 DNA follows: TGTGCCAGCAGCATGGGAAGACAGGGGTTCCACGAGCAGTACTTC. As protein: CASSMGRQGFHEQYF.